The present entry profiles one T cell receptor beta chain with its context. The sample contains more than one DNA sequence encoding this CDR3. The protocol was immunoSEQ multiplex PCR, while the TCRdb copy is restricted to in-frame clones and leaves out a portion. The data contain roughly 2.6 million clones, 85% to 95% of them singletons. CDR1 and CDR2 from the germline V gene are LNHNV and YYDKDF (reference sequence). With 1 base clipped from V and 3 bases from J, the junction kept 1 base outside the gene matches. This CDR3 has 15 amino acids. This sample is part of a study of shared clonotypes between healthy human individuals.

Sequencing was performed on naive CD4+ T cells sorted from blood. Described subset: CD45RA+ positively selected. This sequence originates from a man younger than 35 in good health. This sequence joins TRBV15 and TRBJ1-5; 9 bases are a match to TRBD1. The CDR3 sequence is CATSRGDRDNQPQHF. The CDR3 nucleotides are TGTGCCACCAGCAGAGGGGACAGGGACAATCAGCCCCAGCATTTT.